Below are 18 T cell receptor beta chains sequenced from a single sample in a study of blood T cell repertoires in COVID-19. The assay was immunoSEQ multiplex PCR, and TCRdb's table has in-frame clones only and misses some. This table holds more than 80,000 clones, more than 75% found once. The sample comprised peripheral blood. The receptors stem from a man aged 50 to 59 with active or convalescent COVID-19.

V usage is TRBV29-1 and J usage is TRBJ2-7; 7 positions agree with TRBD1. The CDR3 runs to 14 residues. The V gene end was trimmed by 4 bases and the J gene end by 0 bases; junction bases not matched to a gene: 6. Germline assignment: CDR1 SQVTM and CDR2 ANQGSEA. In nucleotides, the CDR3 is TGCAGCGTTGGAAAGACAGGGAGCTCCTACGAGCAGTACTTC. It is translated as CSVGKTGSSYEQYF.

The chain couples TRBV27 to TRBJ1-5; TRBD1 matches 9 bases. This CDR3 region has 14 residues. Trimming took 4 bases from V and 7 from J; bases not matched to a gene: 5. Germline V gives CDR1 MNHEY, CDR2 SMNVEV (reference sequence). Written as DNA, the CDR3 is TGTGCCAGCAGTTCCGGGACAGGGAGCCAGCCCCAGCATTTT. Its translation: CASSSGTGSQPQHF.

Only a few counts were recorded for this clone. This chain joins TRBV2 and TRBJ1-2; no clear D gene. The CDR3 is 14 amino acids. Trimming took off 6 bases at V and 2 bases at J, with 13 bases between the two ends. The germline V gene has CDR1 SNHLY and CDR2 FYNNEI. The CDR3 sequence: CASRDPSDNYGYTF. For the CDR3, the DNA is TGTGCCAGCAGAGACCCAAGCGACAACTATGGCTACACCTTC.

The chain recombines TRBV10-3 with TRBJ2-5; the D gene is possibly TRBD2 (7 bases). Germline V CDR1 and CDR2: ENHRY, SYGVKD. V dropped 8 bases and J dropped 0 bases, with 22 bases sitting between them. This CDR3 has 17 amino acids. The CDR3 sequence: CAIRGAGRGPYQETQYF. For the CDR3, the DNA is TGTGCCATCCGGGGGGCGGGGCGGGGGCCTTACCAAGAGACCCAGTACTTC.

The chain recombines TRBV28 with TRBJ1-2; 11 nucleotides align to TRBD1. Germline trimming cut 3 bases from V and 6 bases from J; bases unmatched to any gene: 6. This CDR3 spans 15 amino acids. Germline-derived CDR1 and CDR2 are MDHEN and SYDVKM. The chain's CDR3 is CASSLSGQGVNGYTF. The DNA for the CDR3 is TGTGCCAGCAGTTTGTCGGGACAGGGGGTAAATGGCTACACCTTC.

V is TRBV6-5 and J is TRBJ2-1; 10 bases align to TRBD2. Trimming removed 2 bases from V and 6 bases from J; junction bases left unmatched: 4. This CDR3 is 15 amino acids long. Germline V gives CDR1 MNHEY, CDR2 SVGAGI. The CDR3 protein is CASSYGLAGVNEQFF. CDR3 coding DNA: TGTGCCAGCAGTTACGGCCTAGCGGGGGTCAATGAGCAGTTCTTC.

The chain employs TRBV2 and TRBJ1-2; 7 positions match TRBD1. The CDR3 is 13 residues long. CDR1 and CDR2 from the germline V gene are SNHLY and FYNNEI. V lost 7 bases, J lost 7 bases, and 9 bases stayed unmatched. The CDR3 DNA is TGTGCCAGCATCCTGGACAGGTTTGGTGGCTACACCTTC. Translation: CASILDRFGGYTF. The variable domain in full, completed from reference TRBV2 and TRBJ1-2, reads EPEVTQTPSHQVTQMGQEVILRCVPISNHLYFYWYRQILGQKVEFLVSFYNNEISEKSEIFDDQFSVERPDGSNFTLKIRSTKLEDSAMYFCASILDRFGGYTFGSGTRLTVV.

The chain couples TRBV2 to TRBJ1-3; D not certain. CDR1 is SNHLY and CDR2 is FYNNEI in the germline V gene. There are 14 residues in the CDR3. The germline V and J ends were trimmed by 4 bases and 0 bases, with 7 bases remaining between them. CDR3: CASSVSFSGNTIYF. DNA of the CDR3: TGTGCCAGCAGTGTGAGTTTCTCTGGAAACACCATATATTTT.

V usage is TRBV7-9 and J usage is TRBJ1-2; no definite D call. The germline V gene encodes CDR1 SEHNR and CDR2 FQNEAQ (reference sequence). CDR3 length: 14 amino acids. V was trimmed by 4 bases and J by 8 bases, leaving 17 bases between them. CDR3 DNA sequence: TGTGCCAGCAGCTCTAGGAATCCAATACGGGGCTACACCTTC. Translation gives CASSSRNPIRGYTF.

V usage is TRBV7-2 and J usage is TRBJ2-4, with D unresolved. CDR1 is SGHTA, CDR2 FQGNSA, per germline. V was trimmed by 0 bases and J by 0 bases, leaving 6 bases between them. The CDR3 is made up of 15 amino acids. The CDR3 loop reads CASSLARLAKNIQYF. CDR3 sequence (DNA): TGTGCCAGCAGCTTAGCGAGGCTAGCCAAAAACATTCAGTACTTC. Supplemented by reference TRBV7-2 and TRBJ2-4, the full variable domain reads GAGVSQSPSNKVTEKGKDVELRCDPISGHTALYWYRQSLGQGLEFLIYFQGNSAPDKSGLPSDRFSAERTGGSVSTLTIQRTQQEDSAVYLCASSLARLAKNIQYFGAGTRLSVL.

The CDR3 loop is CASSGWQYSNQPQHF. For the CDR3, the DNA is TGTGCCAGCAGTGGTTGGCAGTATAGCAATCAGCCCCAGCATTTT. The chain employs TRBV6-2 or TRBV6-3 and TRBJ1-5; D remains unclear. This CDR3 comprises 15 residues. Germline assignment: CDR1 MNHEY and CDR2 SVGEGT. V was trimmed by 5 bases and J by 0 bases, leaving 11 bases between them.

This chain links TRBV15 with TRBJ2-7; TRBD1 aligns across 8 bases. Germline V gene sequence: CDR1 LNHNV, CDR2 YYDKDF (reference sequence). V dropped 2 bases and J dropped 3; count of bases not matched to a gene: 9. The CDR3 totals 16 residues. In DNA, the CDR3 is TGTGCCACCAGCAGACTCGGGGGTGACAGGGGCTACGAGCAGTACTTC. This encodes CATSRLGGDRGYEQYF.

The CDR3 bases are TGTGCCAGCAGCAAAACAGGGTTGGACTATGGCTACACCTTC. It codes for CASSKTGLDYGYTF. The chain couples TRBV11-2 to TRBJ1-2, with D tentatively TRBD1 (6 bases). V lost 5 bases and J lost 3, with 13 bases in between. Looked up from germline, CDR1 is SGHAT and CDR2 is FQNNGV. CDR3 length: 14 residues.

This clone was detected a few times. This chain connects TRBV7-8 to TRBJ1-2; TRBD1 matches 7 bases. After removal of 5 bases from V and 4 bases from J, the junction contained 7 bases not matched to a gene. Germline V CDR1 and CDR2: SGHVS, FQNEAQ. The CDR3 is made up of 14 amino acids. For the CDR3, the DNA is TGTGCCAGCAGCCCCCCCGGGACAGCCTATGGCTACACCTTC. Encoded protein: CASSPPGTAYGYTF.

V and J are TRBV13 and TRBJ2-3; 10 nucleotides agree with TRBD1. V lost 5 bases and J lost 1; bases outside the gene matches: 3. CDR3 length equals 15 residues. Germline V gene lookup returns CDR1 PRHDT and CDR2 FYEKMQ (reference sequence). CDR3 nucleotides: TGTGCCAGCAGCACCGGGACAGGGGGCACAGATACGCAGTATTTT. It encodes CASSTGTGGTDTQYF.

J is TRBJ1-4 and V is TRBV27, with D possibly being TRBD1 (6 bases). The CDR3 length is 14 residues. V lost 4 bases to trimming and J lost 8 bases, with 14 bases between them. CDR1 MNHEY and CDR2 SMNVEV come from the germline V gene (reference sequence). The CDR3: CASSSNREGEKLFF. The CDR3 coding sequence is TGTGCCAGCAGTTCCAACAGGGAAGGAGAAAAACTGTTTTTT. Complete variable domain (other parts from reference TRBV27 and TRBJ1-4): EAQVTQNPRYLITVTGKKLTVTCSQNMNHEYMSWYRQDPGLGLRQIYYSMNVEVTDKGDVPEGYKVSRKEKRNFPLILESPSPNQTSLYFCASSSNREGEKLFFGSGTQLSVL.

V usage is TRBV6-2 or TRBV6-3 and J usage is TRBJ2-5; D gene unclear. Germline lookup yields CDR1 MNHEY and CDR2 SVGEGT. Trimming cost V 1 base and J 5 bases, with 5 bases left between them. This CDR3 comprises 12 residues. CDR3 residues: CASSYFAETQYF. The CDR3 bases are TGTGCCAGCAGTTACTTTGCGGAGACCCAGTACTTC.

The chain combines TRBV19 with TRBJ2-5, with a weak D call TRBD1 (6 bases). The germline V and J ends were trimmed by 1 base and 5 bases, with 11 bases remaining between them. CDR3 size: 14 residues. Germline V gene data show CDR1 as LNHDA and CDR2 as SQIVND (reference sequence). The CDR3 region is CASSIGGQMETQYF. The DNA for the CDR3 is TGTGCCAGTAGTATAGGGGGGCAGATGGAGACCCAGTACTTC.